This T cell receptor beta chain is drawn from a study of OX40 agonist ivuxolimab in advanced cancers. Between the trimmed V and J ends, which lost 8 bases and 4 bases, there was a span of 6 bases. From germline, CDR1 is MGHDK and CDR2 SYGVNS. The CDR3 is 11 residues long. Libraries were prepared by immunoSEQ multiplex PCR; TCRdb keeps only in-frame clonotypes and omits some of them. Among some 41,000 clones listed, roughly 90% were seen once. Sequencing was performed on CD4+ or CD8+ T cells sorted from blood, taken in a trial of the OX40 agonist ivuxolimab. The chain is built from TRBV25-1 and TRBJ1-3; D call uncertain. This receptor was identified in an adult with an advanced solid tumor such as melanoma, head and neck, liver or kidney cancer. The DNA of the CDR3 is TGTGCCAGCCTCAACGGAAACACCATATATTTT. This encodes CASLNGNTIYF.